This TCR beta chain was found in a study of identical twins. This clonotype has only a few counts. TCRdb passed the 5' RACE reads through MiXCR, listing each CDR3 protein once. The sample records approximately 490,000 distinct CDR3 sequences, around 22% being singletons. The CDR3 has 16 amino acids. The V end lost 0 bases, the J end lost 8 bases, and 17 bases lay between the germline ends. The sample also formed part of further work on yellow fever vaccine responses in identical twins.

The receptor was derived from a woman younger than 30 in good health. The sample was CD4+ T cells sorted from blood. V and J are TRBV12-3 or TRBV12-4 and TRBJ2-1; the D gene could be TRBD1 or TRBD2 (5 bases each). CDR3 protein: CASSLAVGTKTDEQFF. CDR3 coding DNA: TGTGCCAGCAGTTTAGCTGTGGGGACCAAGACGGATGAGCAGTTCTTC.